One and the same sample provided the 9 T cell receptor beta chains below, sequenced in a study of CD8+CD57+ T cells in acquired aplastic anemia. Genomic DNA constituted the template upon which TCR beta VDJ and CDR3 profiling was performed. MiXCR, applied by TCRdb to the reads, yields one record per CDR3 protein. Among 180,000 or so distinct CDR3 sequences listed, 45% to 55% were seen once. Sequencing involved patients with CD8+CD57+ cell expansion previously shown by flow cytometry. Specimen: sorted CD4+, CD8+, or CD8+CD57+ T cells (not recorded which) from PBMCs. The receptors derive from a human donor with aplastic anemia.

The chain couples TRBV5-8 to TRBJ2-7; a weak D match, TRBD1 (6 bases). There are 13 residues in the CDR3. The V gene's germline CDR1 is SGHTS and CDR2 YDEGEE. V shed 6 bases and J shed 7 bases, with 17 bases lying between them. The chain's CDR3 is CASKGRGLLEQYF. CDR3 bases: TGTGCCAGCAAGGGCAGGGGCTTACTTGAGCAGTACTTC.

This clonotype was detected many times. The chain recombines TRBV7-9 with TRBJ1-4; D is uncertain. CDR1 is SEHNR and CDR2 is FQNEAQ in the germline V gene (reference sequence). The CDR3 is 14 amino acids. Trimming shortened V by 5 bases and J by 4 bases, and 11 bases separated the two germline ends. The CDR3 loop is CASSHRHSNEKLFF. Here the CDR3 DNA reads TGTGCCAGCAGCCACCGCCACAGTAATGAAAAACTGTTTTTT.

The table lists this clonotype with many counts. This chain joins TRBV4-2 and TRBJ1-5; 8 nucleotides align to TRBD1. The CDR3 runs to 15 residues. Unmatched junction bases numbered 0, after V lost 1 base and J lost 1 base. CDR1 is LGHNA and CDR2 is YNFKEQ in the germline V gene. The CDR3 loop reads CASSQGQGSNQPQHF. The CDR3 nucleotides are TGTGCCAGCAGCCAAGGACAGGGGAGCAATCAGCCCCAGCATTTT.

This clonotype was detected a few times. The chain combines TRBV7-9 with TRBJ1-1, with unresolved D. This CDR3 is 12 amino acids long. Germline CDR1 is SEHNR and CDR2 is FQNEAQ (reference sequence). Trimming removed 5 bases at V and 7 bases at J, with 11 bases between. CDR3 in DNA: TGTGCCAGCAGCCGCCAGGATAATGAAGCTTTCTTT. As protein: CASSRQDNEAFF. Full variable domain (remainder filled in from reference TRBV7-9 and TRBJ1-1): DTGVSQNPRHKITKRGQNVTFRCDPISEHNRLYWYRQTLGQGPEFLTYFQNEAQLEKSRLLSDRFSAERPKGSFSTLEIQRTEQGDSAMYLCASSRQDNEAFFGQGTRLTVV.

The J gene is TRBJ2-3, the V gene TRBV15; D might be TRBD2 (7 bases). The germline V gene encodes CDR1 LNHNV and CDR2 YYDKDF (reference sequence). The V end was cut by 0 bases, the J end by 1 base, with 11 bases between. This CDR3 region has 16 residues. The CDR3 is CATSRDKGGGTDTQYF. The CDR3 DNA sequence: TGTGCCACCAGCAGAGATAAGGGGGGGGGCACAGATACGCAGTATTTT.

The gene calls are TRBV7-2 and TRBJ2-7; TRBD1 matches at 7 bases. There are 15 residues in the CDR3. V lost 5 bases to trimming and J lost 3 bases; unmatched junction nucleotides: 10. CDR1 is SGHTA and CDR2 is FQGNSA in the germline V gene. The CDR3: CASSPGQEEYYEQYF. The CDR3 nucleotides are TGTGCCAGCAGCCCTGGACAGGAGGAGTACTACGAGCAGTACTTC.

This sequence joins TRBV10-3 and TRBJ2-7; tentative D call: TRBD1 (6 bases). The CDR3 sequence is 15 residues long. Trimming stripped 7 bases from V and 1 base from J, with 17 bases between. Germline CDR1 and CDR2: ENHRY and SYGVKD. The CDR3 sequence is CAIMDQTTGSYEQYF. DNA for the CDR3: TGTGCCATCATGGACCAGACGACAGGATCCTACGAGCAGTACTTC.

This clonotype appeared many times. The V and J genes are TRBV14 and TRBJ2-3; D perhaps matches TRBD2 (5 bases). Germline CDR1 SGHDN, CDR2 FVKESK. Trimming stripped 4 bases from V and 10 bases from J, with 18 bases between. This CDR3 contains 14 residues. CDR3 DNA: TGTGCCAGCAGCCCATTCGTGTCCCGGGGTGCGCAGTATTTT. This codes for CASSPFVSRGAQYF.

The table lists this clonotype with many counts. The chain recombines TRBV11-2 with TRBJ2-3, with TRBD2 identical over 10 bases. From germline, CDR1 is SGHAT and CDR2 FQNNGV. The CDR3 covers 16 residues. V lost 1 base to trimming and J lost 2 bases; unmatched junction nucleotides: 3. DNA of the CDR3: TGTGCCAGCAGCTTAGTAGCGGGGGGAGTCACAGATACGCAGTATTTT. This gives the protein CASSLVAGGVTDTQYF.